What follows are 27 T cell receptor beta chains derived from one specimen sequenced in a study of T-cell reconstitution after alpha-beta-depleted transplantation in children. Unique molecular identifiers were incorporated into the prepared TCRbeta library. A single record per CDR3 protein comes from TCRdb applying MiXCR to the PCR reads. Counted here are roughly 300,000 distinct CDR3 sequences, about 9.9% occurring once; the ten biggest clones make up around a quarter. The sequencing here drew on peripheral blood, taken 180 days after TCRalphabeta/CD19-depleted stem cell transplant. The receptors here all came from a male patient between 2 and 9 years old who had a stem cell transplant for chronic granulomatous disease, so the T cells may come from the graft donor.

V gene TRBV27 combines with J gene TRBJ2-2; 9 bases are a match to TRBD2. CDR3 length: 14 residues. Germline CDR1 and CDR2: MNHEY and SMNVEV (reference sequence). V shed 7 bases and J 8 bases; nucleotides not matched to a gene: 8. This chain's CDR3 is CASKSLAGTGELFF. For the CDR3, the DNA is TGTGCCAGCAAGTCGCTAGCGGGAACTGGGGAGCTGTTTTTT.

This clonotype occurred many times. The V call is TRBV20-1, the J call TRBJ2-7, with D possibly matching TRBD2 (5 bases). CDR3 length equals 14 residues. Trimming took off 6 bases at V and 0 bases at J, with 15 bases between the two ends. Looked up from germline, CDR1 is DFQATT and CDR2 is SNEGSKA (reference sequence). The CDR3 nucleotides read TGCAGTGCGCTAGCCATCTTGAGCTCCTACGAGCAGTACTTC. Translation gives CSALAILSSYEQYF.

This clonotype has ten or more counts. The CDR3 here is CAQGGGSSYNSPLHF. CDR3 in DNA: TGTGCCCAGGGCGGAGGGAGCTCCTATAATTCACCCCTCCACTTT. This chain connects TRBV30 to TRBJ1-6; TRBD1 might be the D (5 bases). Germline CDR1 GTSNPN, CDR2 SVGIG (reference sequence). CDR3 size: 15 residues. With 8 bases removed from V and 0 bases from J, the gap between germline ends came to 14 bases.

This clonotype was seen repeatedly, ten times or more. The chain combines TRBV5-1 with TRBJ2-7; D may be TRBD2 (5 bases). The germline gives CDR1 SGHRS, CDR2 YFSETQ. This CDR3 is 15 amino acids long. V lost 1 base and J lost 0, with 11 bases in between. The CDR3 here is CASSLNSVPSYEQYF. DNA for the CDR3: TGCGCCAGCAGCTTGAATAGCGTACCCTCCTACGAGCAGTACTTC.

This clonotype was seen ten or more times. J is TRBJ2-7 and V is TRBV5-5, with D uncertain. V was shortened by 2 bases and J by 3 bases, with 15 bases between the two germline ends. This CDR3 is 15 amino acids long. The germline V gene has CDR1 SGHKS and CDR2 YYEKEE (reference sequence). This chain's CDR3 is CASSFRAQRLYEQYF. The CDR3 coding sequence is TGTGCCAGCAGCTTTAGGGCGCAGAGACTCTACGAGCAGTACTTC.

This clonotype was found many times. The chain recombines TRBV20-1 with TRBJ2-5, with TRBD2 matching 11 bases. The CDR3 is 16 residues long. V was clipped by 5 bases and J by 7 bases; unmatched bases: 15. CDR1 and CDR2 from the germline V gene are DFQATT and SNEGSKA (reference sequence). The CDR3 coding sequence is TGCAGTGCTCGGGAGATAGCGGGAGGGCCTCGGGGGACCCAGTACTTC. It yields the protein CSAREIAGGPRGTQYF.

This clonotype was counted at least ten times. J is TRBJ2-2 and V is TRBV5-1; 8 bases align to TRBD1. This CDR3 has 14 amino acids. The V and J ends lost 4 bases and 4 bases, in that order; junction bases with no gene match: 3. CDR1 and CDR2 from the germline V gene are SGHRS and YFSETQ. The CDR3 DNA is TGCGCCAGCAGCACGACAGGGGTCACCGGGGAGCTGTTTTTT. Translated, it gives CASSTTGVTGELFF. The full variable domain, with the rest looked up from reference TRBV5-1 and TRBJ2-2, is KAGVTQTPRYLIKTRGQQVTLSCSPISGHRSVSWYQQTPGQGLQFLFEYFSETQRNKGNFPGRFSGRQFSNSRSEMNVSTLELGDSALYLCASSTTGVTGELFFGEGSRLTVL.

This clonotype was recorded many times. This chain joins TRBV12-3 or TRBV12-4 and TRBJ2-5; 13 bases map to TRBD2. The CDR3 is 15 residues long. V shed 3 bases and J 4 bases; nucleotides not matched to a gene: 2. Here the CDR3 DNA reads TGTGCCAGCAGTTTGACTAGCGGGGGGTTAGAGACCCAGTACTTC. Residues: CASSLTSGGLETQYF.

V usage is TRBV10-3 and J usage is TRBJ2-1, with TRBD2 identical over 12 bases. V shed 6 bases and J 5 bases; nucleotides not matched to a gene: 8. This CDR3 is built from 16 residues. Germline V gene lookup returns CDR1 ENHRY and CDR2 SYGVKD. CDR3 sequence (DNA): TGTGCCATCAGCTCCGGGCTAGCGGGAGGGAACAATGAGCAGTTCTTC. Amino acids: CAISSGLAGGNNEQFF.

This clonotype occurred many times. This chain joins TRBV7-2 and TRBJ1-6; weak D call: TRBD1 (5 bases). In germline, CDR1 is SGHTA, CDR2 FQGNSA. The CDR3 runs 13 residues. Trimming stripped 6 bases from V and 7 bases from J, with 10 bases between. The CDR3 DNA is TGTGCCAGCAGGGGGCCCCCCAATTCACCCCTCCACTTT. Encoded protein: CASRGPPNSPLHF.

Comment on this clonotype: A much larger clone lies a single base off, so this may be a read error. Because the CDR3 is missing its conserved closing phenylalanine or tryptophan, this is likely a read error. V usage is TRBV4-3 and J usage is TRBJ1-4; possibly TRBD1 for D (5 bases). CDR3 length: 13 amino acids. V gave up 3 bases and J gave up 8 bases, with 10 bases separating them. CDR1 and CDR2 from the germline V gene are LGHNA and YSLEER. CDR3 DNA sequence: TGCGCCAGCAGCCAGCCCGGGGGGGAAAAACTGTTTCTT. Protein: CASSQPGGEKLFL.

This clonotype was seen repeatedly, ten times or more. The rearrangement uses TRBV15 and TRBJ1-5; perhaps TRBD1 as D (6 bases). V lost 6 bases, J lost 0 bases, and 9 bases lay in between. Per the germline V gene, CDR1 is LNHNV and CDR2 is YYDKDF (reference sequence). The CDR3 covers 14 residues. CDR3 loop: CATSPDSSNQPQHF. CDR3 nucleotides: TGTGCCACCAGTCCGGACAGTAGCAATCAGCCCCAGCATTTT.

This clonotype has a handful of counts. This chain joins TRBV7-8 and TRBJ1-1; the D is unclear. This CDR3 has 13 amino acids. V lost 3 bases and J 1 base, leaving 6 bases between the germline ends. Germline loops: CDR1 SGHVS, CDR2 FQNEAQ. Here the CDR3 reads CASSFGKNTEAFF. DNA of the CDR3: TGTGCCAGCAGCTTTGGGAAGAACACTGAAGCTTTCTTT.

This clonotype occurred many times. This sequence joins TRBV5-5 and TRBJ2-2; 7 nucleotides agree with TRBD2. Germline trimming cut 10 bases from V and 2 bases from J; bases unmatched to any gene: 5. The CDR3 contains 13 residues. CDR1 and CDR2 from the germline V gene are SGHKS and YYEKEE (reference sequence). CDR3 region: CAAGRANTGELFF. CDR3 in DNA: TGTGCCGCGGGGAGGGCAAACACCGGGGAGCTGTTTTTT.

This clonotype has at least ten counts. The rearrangement joins TRBV12-3 or TRBV12-4 to TRBJ2-5; weak D call: TRBD2 (5 bases). V was trimmed by 9 bases and J by 4 bases, leaving 18 bases between them. This CDR3 has 14 amino acids. The chain's CDR3 is CASSANRFRETQYF. CDR3 DNA sequence: TGTGCCAGTAGCGCGAATAGGTTCCGAGAGACCCAGTACTTC.

This clonotype was detected ten times or more. The rearrangement uses TRBV6-1 and TRBJ2-7, with D perhaps TRBD2 (5 bases). This CDR3 has 14 amino acids. Between the trimmed V and J ends, which lost 5 bases and 7 bases, there was a span of 18 bases. Germline V gives CDR1 MNHNS, CDR2 SASEGT. CDR3 residues: CASSPLAALGEQYF. The DNA for the CDR3 is TGTGCCAGCAGTCCCCTAGCTGCCTTAGGGGAGCAGTACTTC.

This clonotype occurred a few times. The chain recombines TRBV5-1 with TRBJ1-6; the D gene is possibly TRBD1 (5 bases). The germline V gene has CDR1 SGHRS and CDR2 YFSETQ. Trimming cost V 0 bases and J 7 bases, with 8 bases left between them. The CDR3 runs 14 residues. CDR3 sequence (DNA): TGCGCCAGCAGCTTGGGGGGGATCAATTCACCCCTCCACTTT. This translates into CASSLGGINSPLHF.

This clonotype was counted ten times or more. The CDR3: CAWSVLGGSGNEQFF. CDR3 in DNA: TGTGCCTGGAGTGTACTTGGCGGGAGTGGTAATGAGCAGTTCTTC. The gene calls are TRBV30 and TRBJ2-1; 7 nucleotides match TRBD2. The J segment lost 7 bases and the V segment lost 0 bases, leaving 9 bases of the junction unmatched. Germline V gene lookup returns CDR1 GTSNPN and CDR2 SVGIG (reference sequence). The CDR3 contains 15 residues.

This clonotype has at least ten counts. The V and J genes are TRBV20-1 and TRBJ2-7; D unresolved. Germline lookup yields CDR1 DFQATT and CDR2 SNEGSKA (reference sequence). Trimming cost V 1 base and J 8 bases, with 9 bases left between them. The CDR3 sequence is 11 residues long. The CDR3 nucleotides are TGCAGTGCTAGAGCCGAAGTGAAGCAGTACTTC. Residues: CSARAEVKQYF.

This clonotype was recorded many times. The V and J genes are TRBV4-2 and TRBJ2-1, with D perhaps TRBD1 or TRBD2 (5 bases each). Germline CDR1 is LGHNA and CDR2 is YNFKEQ. Trimming shortened V by 3 bases and J by 4 bases, and 13 bases separated the two germline ends. CDR3 length equals 15 residues. The DNA for the CDR3 is TGTGCCAGCAGCCAGTTTGAGGGGTCTTACAATGAGCAGTTCTTC. This sequence encodes CASSQFEGSYNEQFF.

This clonotype was seen at least ten times. J is TRBJ2-7 and V is TRBV7-2; no clear D gene. Germline CDR1 is SGHTA and CDR2 is FQGNSA. Trimming cost V 8 bases and J 0 bases, with 5 bases left between them. The CDR3 sequence is 11 residues long. CDR3 coding DNA: TGTGCCAGCCAAAGCTCCTACGAGCAGTACTTC. This gives the protein CASQSSYEQYF.

This clonotype was picked up many times. The chain's CDR3 is CASSPWDGRASDEQYF. In DNA form, the CDR3 reads TGTGCCAGCAGCCCATGGGACGGGAGGGCCTCGGATGAGCAGTACTTC. The chain couples TRBV9 to TRBJ2-7, with 8 bases that match TRBD2. J was trimmed by 7 bases and V by 4 bases; bases with no gene match: 16. The germline CDR1 and CDR2 sequences are SGDLS and YYNGEE. CDR3 length: 16 residues.

The chain couples TRBV15 to TRBJ2-7, with no clear D. The germline V gene has CDR1 LNHNV and CDR2 YYDKDF (reference sequence). Trimming left V 8 bases short and J 1 base short, with 18 bases between. The CDR3 is 15 amino acids. As DNA, the CDR3 is TGTGCCACCGTACTATCTACCCCATCATCCTACGAGCAGTACTTC. Encoded protein: CATVLSTPSSYEQYF.

There are many counts of this clonotype. The chain recombines TRBV10-3 with TRBJ1-2; 9 bases fit TRBD1. The CDR3 covers 15 residues. J gave up 4 bases and V 3 bases, and 6 bases lay outside the gene matches. The germline gives CDR1 ENHRY, CDR2 SYGVKD. CDR3 amino acids: CAISDQDRGGYGYTF. CDR3 nucleotides: TGTGCCATCAGTGACCAGGACAGGGGTGGCTATGGCTACACCTTC.

This clonotype has at least ten counts. The V call is TRBV12-3 or TRBV12-4, the J call TRBJ2-7, with 11 bases lining up with TRBD2. The CDR3 sequence is 14 residues long. The ends lost 3 bases at V and 9 bases at J; junction bases unmatched: 7. The CDR3 bases are TGTGCCAGCAGTTTTCTAGCGGGGGGTCGTACGCAGTACTTC. It codes for CASSFLAGGRTQYF.

The table lists this clonotype with many counts. The chain joins TRBV11-3 to TRBJ2-3; TRBD2 is a possible D gene (7 bases). V lost 4 bases to trimming and J lost 6 bases, with 17 bases between them. Germline CDR1 SGHNT, CDR2 YENEEA. This CDR3 has 15 residues. CDR3 nucleotide sequence: TGTGCCAGCAGCTGGAGGGGGGGGGAACGTGATACGCAGTATTTT. It is translated as CASSWRGGERDTQYF. Looking up the rest from reference TRBV11-3 and TRBJ2-3 gives the full variable domain: EAGVVQSPRYKIIEKKQPVAFWCNPISGHNTLYWYLQNLGQGPELLIRYENEEAVDDSQLPKDRFSAERLKGVDSTLKIQPAELGDSAVYLCASSWRGGERDTQYFGPGTRLTVL.

This clonotype was counted many times. This chain joins TRBV29-1 and TRBJ2-3; either TRBD1 or TRBD2 may fit D (5 bases each). This CDR3 spans 14 amino acids. V lost 4 bases to trimming and J lost 3 bases, with 14 bases between them. The germline V gene encodes CDR1 SQVTM and CDR2 ANQGSEA. CDR3 sequence reads: CSVVGASPTDTQYF. As DNA, the CDR3 is TGCAGCGTTGTCGGGGCAAGTCCTACAGATACGCAGTATTTT.